A selection of T cell receptor beta chains follows, all from one sample in a study of blood T cell repertoires in COVID-19. Sequenced by immunoSEQ multiplex PCR; TCRdb stores in-frame clones only, minus some. This sample has fewer than 250,000 clones; roughly 91% occur once, and the top ten carry less than 5.5%. The sequenced sample consisted of peripheral blood. The source of these receptors is a human donor in a cohort sampled during active COVID-19. CDR3s include the opening cysteine and the closing phenylalanine or tryptophan. D genes are given only for firm matches. A clone size is listed for some rows: how often the clone was seen (once, few, many), or a class if it is expanded.

TRBV7-8	TRBD2	TRBJ2-3	-	TGTGCCAGCAGCCCGAGGACTAGCGGGTTCACAGATACGCAGTATTTT	CASSPRTSGFTDTQYF
TRBV5-1	TRBD1	TRBJ1-2	-	TGCGCCAGCAGTCCGGGGACAGGGGGCCGTGGCTACACCTTC	CASSPGTGGRGYTF
TRBV18	TRBD1	TRBJ2-1	-	TGTGCCAGCTCACCACCGCTGGGACAGGCCTACTACAATGAGCAGTTCTTC	CASSPPLGQAYYNEQFF
TRBV21-1	-	TRBJ2-5	-	TGTGCCAGCAGCACCCACTTACTCGCCGACAAGCAAGAGACCCAGTACTTC	CASSTHLLADKQETQYF
TRBV7-2	TRBD1	TRBJ2-7	-	TGTGCCAGCAGCTTCGCGACAGGGTCGGACGAGCAGTACTTC	CASSFATGSDEQYF
TRBV7-8	-	TRBJ1-3	-	TGTGCCAGCAGCTTATCCAAGAGCTCTGGAAACACCATATATTTT	CASSLSKSSGNTIYF
TRBV29-1	TRBD1	TRBJ2-6	-	TGCAGCGTTGAGGGACAGGGAGCTGGGGCCAACGTCCTGACTTTC	CSVEGQGAGANVLTF
TRBV7-2	TRBD2	TRBJ2-7	-	TGTGCCAGCAGCCGCGTGGGGGGGTCGAGCTCCTACGAGCAGTACTTC	CASSRVGGSSSYEQYF
TRBV27	TRBD2	TRBJ2-7	-	TGTGCCAGCAGTTTAAGGGAGACTAGCGGGTACGAGCAGTACTTC	CASSLRETSGYEQYF
TRBV18	-	TRBJ2-7	-	TGTGCCAGCTCACCACACCTAATCGACGAGCAGTACTTC	CASSPHLIDEQYF
TRBV5-8	TRBD1	TRBJ1-5	-	TGTGCCAGCAGCTATGACAGGGCCAATCAGCCCCAGCATTTT	CASSYDRANQPQHF
TRBV5-1	TRBD2	TRBJ2-7	-	TGCGCCAGCAGCCCAGGACTAGCGGGACCCTCCTACGAGCAGTACTTC	CASSPGLAGPSYEQYF
TRBV7-8	-	TRBJ2-2	-	TGTGCCAGCAGCTTAGCCCCGCGGGGGCCCGTCACCGGGGAGCTGTTTTTT	CASSLAPRGPVTGELFF
TRBV3-1/TRBV3-2	-	TRBJ1-6	-	TGTGCCAGCAGCCAAGCCCCACGCGGAAAGCAGAATAATTCACCCCTCCACTTT	CASSQAPRGKQNNSPLHF
TRBV5-1	-	TRBJ1-1	-	TGCGCCAGCAGCTTGTCGGTGACAGGCGGCACTGAAGCTTTCTTT	CASSLSVTGGTEAFF
TRBV10-3	TRBD1	TRBJ1-2	-	TGTGCCATCCTGAACGACAGGGGAAATAGGGGCTACACCTTC	CAILNDRGNRGYTF
TRBV19	TRBD1	TRBJ1-5	once	TGTGCCAGTAGTTCCCGGGACAGGGGACCTAGCAATCAGCCCCAGCATTTT	CASSSRDRGPSNQPQHF
TRBV7-9	TRBD1	TRBJ1-4	once	TGTGCCAGCAGCTTATCCGAGACAGGGGGTGAAAAACTGTTTTTT	CASSLSETGGEKLFF
TRBV5-5	-	TRBJ2-2	-	TGTGCCAGCAGCGGGACTCCAGGGTCCGGGGAGCTGTTTTTT	CASSGTPGSGELFF
TRBV7-2	-	TRBJ2-7	-	TGTGCCAGCAGCTTAGGCGGGATGGGCTCCTACGAGCAGTACTTC	CASSLGGMGSYEQYF
TRBV27	TRBD1	TRBJ1-2	-	TGTGCCAGCCAGACTTACAGGGGGCTCGGTACCTTC	CASQTYRGLGTF
TRBV5-4	-	TRBJ2-7	-	TGTGCCAGCAGCTTGGGGGCTAGCGATCCCTACGAGCAGTACTTC	CASSLGASDPYEQYF
TRBV30	-	TRBJ1-5	-	TGTGCCTGGAGTGACAGTCCCAATCAGCCCCAGCATTTT	CAWSDSPNQPQHF
TRBV7-9	-	TRBJ1-5	-	TGTGCCAGCAGCTTAGCAGGTACTGAGGCCCAGCATTTT	CASSLAGTEAQHF
TRBV7-2	-	TRBJ1-4	-	TGTGCCAGCAGAAGACGGGGGGCCGGTAATGAAAAACTGTTTTTT	CASRRRGAGNEKLFF
TRBV6-6	TRBD1	TRBJ1-4	-	TGTGCCAGCAGGCCCGGGACAGGGGATCATGAAAAACTGTTTTTT	CASRPGTGDHEKLFF
TRBV6-2/TRBV6-3	TRBD1	TRBJ2-3	-	TGTGCCAGCAGTTCCCCCGGGACAGGAAGGGCTACGCAGTATTTT	CASSSPGTGRATQYF
TRBV5-6	-	TRBJ2-3	-	TGTGCCAGCAGCTCCGGATCTAGCTTGACGCAGTATTTT	CASSSGSSLTQYF
TRBV19	TRBD1	TRBJ2-7	-	TGTGCCAGCAGCGAAACCGGGACAGGCTACGAGCAGTACTTC	CASSETGTGYEQYF
TRBV4-1	TRBD2	TRBJ2-7	-	TGCGCCAGCAGCCAATGGACTAGCGGAGACTACGAGCAGTACTTC	CASSQWTSGDYEQYF
TRBV11-2	TRBD1	TRBJ2-3	-	TGTGCCAGCAGCCCCGTCGGGACAGCCCGGGCAGATACGCAGTATTTT	CASSPVGTARADTQYF
TRBV6-2/TRBV6-3	TRBD1	TRBJ1-5	-	TGTGCCAGCAGTTACTCAGGACAGGGAGTTGTGCCCCAGCATTTT	CASSYSGQGVVPQHF
TRBV2	-	TRBJ1-1	-	TGTGCCAGCAGTTTCCTCCAGGGAGGCGGAACTGAAGCTTTCTTT	CASSFLQGGGTEAFF
TRBV6-2/TRBV6-3	-	TRBJ1-4	-	TGTGCCAGCAGTTTCGGACAGACTGGCGGTGAAAAACTGTTTTTT	CASSFGQTGGEKLFF
TRBV18	TRBD2	TRBJ2-3	-	TGTGCCAGCTCACCTACTAGCGCTGGCACAGATACGCAGTATTTT	CASSPTSAGTDTQYF
TRBV29-1	TRBD1	TRBJ1-2	-	TGCAGCGTTGATGAGGGGGCTGATGGCTACACCTTC	CSVDEGADGYTF
TRBV29-1	-	TRBJ1-6	-	TGCAGCGTAGCAGGGGTTGAGGGTTCACCCCTCCACTTT	CSVAGVEGSPLHF
TRBV9	-	TRBJ2-2	-	TGTGCCAGCAGCTCCTACGCCACCGGGGAGCTGTTTTTT	CASSSYATGELFF
TRBV5-4	-	TRBJ2-5	-	TGTGCCAGCAGCGGCGGGACCGGGGGTGGAGAGACCCAGTACTTC	CASSGGTGGGETQYF
TRBV28	-	TRBJ1-1	once	TGTGCCAGCAGTTTCGGAGGCGGCACTGAAGCTTTCTTT	CASSFGGGTEAFF
TRBV4-3	-	TRBJ1-1	-	TGCGCCAGCAGCCAAAACTTGCCCACTGAAGCTTTCTTT	CASSQNLPTEAFF
TRBV15	-	TRBJ2-2	few	TGTGCCACCAGCAGAGACAGTCTCACCGGGGAGCTGTTTTTT	CATSRDSLTGELFF
TRBV6-2/TRBV6-3	TRBD2	TRBJ2-1	-	TGTGCCAGCAGTTACTTCGGGACTAGCGGGCCCAATAATGAGCAGTTCTTC	CASSYFGTSGPNNEQFF
TRBV29-1	TRBD2	TRBJ2-1	-	TGCAGCGTTGATGGCCTAGCGGGGGCCAATGAGCAGTTCTTC	CSVDGLAGANEQFF
TRBV10-3	-	TRBJ1-6	-	TGTGCCATCAGTGAGTCGGCAGGGATCTCACCCCTCCACTTT	CAISESAGISPLHF
TRBV10-3	TRBD2	TRBJ2-1	once	TGTGCCATCAGCAGCACTAGCGGGACTCGTGGGGGATACAATGAGCAGTTCTTC	CAISSTSGTRGGYNEQFF
TRBV2	-	TRBJ1-1	-	TGTGCCAGCAGTGAAGCGCTTAGGGGAATCGCTTTCTTT	CASSEALRGIAFF
TRBV9	-	TRBJ2-7	-	TGTGCCAGCAGCGTAGATAACTCCGAGGTGTACGAGCAGTACTTC	CASSVDNSEVYEQYF
TRBV7-8	-	TRBJ2-2	-	TGTGCCAGCAGCGACGGGAAAAGGGCCACCGGGGAGCTGTTTTTT	CASSDGKRATGELFF
TRBV6-2/TRBV6-3	TRBD2	TRBJ2-1	-	TGTGCCAGCAGTCCGGGGGGTTGGGAGCAGTTCTTC	CASSPGGWEQFF
TRBV5-1	-	TRBJ2-2	-	TGCGCCAGCAGCTTGGCCGGGCAGGGAGGTGCTGGGGAGCTGTTTTTT	CASSLAGQGGAGELFF
TRBV3-1/TRBV3-2	-	TRBJ1-2	once	TGTGCCAGCAGCCAAGGGTCAGGGGTGGGCTATGGCTACACCTTC	CASSQGSGVGYGYTF
TRBV6-5	TRBD1	TRBJ1-1	-	TGTGCCAGCAAAGCGGGACAGGGGAACACTGAAGCTTTCTTT	CASKAGQGNTEAFF
TRBV10-3	-	TRBJ1-2	-	TGTGCCATCCACCCAGGGCAGGGCAACTATGGCTACACCTTC	CAIHPGQGNYGYTF
TRBV29-1	TRBD1	TRBJ2-7	-	TGCAGCGTTGAAGATCGACGCGGGACAGGGGGCTTCAACGAGCAGTACTTC	CSVEDRRGTGGFNEQYF
TRBV10-2	TRBD1	TRBJ2-7	-	TGCGCCAGCAGTGATCGGGACAGGGCAACCTACGAGCAGTACTTC	CASSDRDRATYEQYF
TRBV2	TRBD1	TRBJ1-2	-	TGTGCCAGCAGTCCCCAGGGGGTGGGATATGGCTACACCTTC	CASSPQGVGYGYTF